This TCR beta chain was captured in a study of T cells expressing NK-cell markers. After re-calling the 5' RACE reads, TCRdb lists one entry per CDR3 protein, DNA absent. Here the sample table reports hundreds of thousands of distinct CDR3 sequences. The length of the CDR3 is 15 residues. Looked up from germline, CDR1 is ENHRY and CDR2 is SYGVKD. Source material: blood T cells: a sorted CD56 or NKG2C T cell subset, CD4+ or CD8+ T cells, or bulk PBMC T cells (not recorded which). This chain connects TRBV10-3 to TRBJ1-5. This clonotype was obtained from a man between 18 and 29 years old in good health. CDR3 residues: CAIADVVLSNQPQHF.